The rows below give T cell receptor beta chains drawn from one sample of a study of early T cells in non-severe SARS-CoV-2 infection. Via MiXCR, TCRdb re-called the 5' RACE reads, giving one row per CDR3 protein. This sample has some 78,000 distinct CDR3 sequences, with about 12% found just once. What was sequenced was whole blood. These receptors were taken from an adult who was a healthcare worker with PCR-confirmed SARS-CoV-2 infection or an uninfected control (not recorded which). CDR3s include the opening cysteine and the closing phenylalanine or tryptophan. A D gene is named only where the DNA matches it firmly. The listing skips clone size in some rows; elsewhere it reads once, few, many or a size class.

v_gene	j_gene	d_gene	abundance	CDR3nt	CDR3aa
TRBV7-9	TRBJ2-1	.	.	TGTGCCAGCAGCTTAGGGGGCAGGGGATATGAGCAGTTCTTC	CASSLGGRGYEQFF
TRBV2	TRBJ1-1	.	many	TGTGCCAGCGAGAGGGAGAACACTGAAGCTTTCTTT	CASERENTEAFF
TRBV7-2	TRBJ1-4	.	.	TGTGCCAGCAGCTTAAAGATTGCAACTAATGAAAAACTGTTTTTT	CASSLKIATNEKLFF
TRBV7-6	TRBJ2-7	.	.	TGTGCCAGCAGCCCCGAGGGGGGCGGGGACTACGAGCAGTACTTC	CASSPEGGGDYEQYF
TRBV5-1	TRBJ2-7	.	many	TGCGCCAGCAGCTTGGGTGTCGGGACAAGGTCCTACGAGCAGTACTTC	CASSLGVGTRSYEQYF
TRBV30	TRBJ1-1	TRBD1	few	TGTGCCTGGAGAGGACAGGGTTTGACTGAAGCTTTCTTT	CAWRGQGLTEAFF
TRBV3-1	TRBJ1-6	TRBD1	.	TGTGCCAGCAGCCAAGATGGGGGGACAGGGAGATCACCCCTCCACTTT	CASSQDGGTGRSPLHF
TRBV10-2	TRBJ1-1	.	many	TGCGCCAGCAACCATAGAGATGAAGCTTTCTTT	CASNHRDEAFF
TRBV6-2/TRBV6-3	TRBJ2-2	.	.	TGTGCCAGCACCAGGGAGGCGAACACCGGGGAGCTGTTTTTT	CASTREANTGELFF
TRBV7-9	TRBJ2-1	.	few	TGTGCCAGCAGCTACGGACTGACGTTCGACAATGAGCAGTTCTTC	CASSYGLTFDNEQFF
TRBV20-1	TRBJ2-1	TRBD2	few	TGCAGTGCCGCTAGCGGGAGGGACTCCTACAATGAGCAGTTCTTC	CSAASGRDSYNEQFF
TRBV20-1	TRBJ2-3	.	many	TGCAGTGCTAGAGATTCGAGAACGTTCACAGATACGCAGTATTTT	CSARDSRTFTDTQYF
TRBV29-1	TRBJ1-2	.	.	TGCAGCGTTGATCAGGGCTACTATGGCTACACCTTC	CSVDQGYYGYTF
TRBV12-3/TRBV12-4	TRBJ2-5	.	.	TGTGCCAGCAGTTACTGGACGCAGCAAGAGACCCAGTACTTC	CASSYWTQQETQYF
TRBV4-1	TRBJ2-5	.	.	TGCGCCAGCAGCCAAGAAAGCCACGGGGAGACCCAGTACTTC	CASSQESHGETQYF
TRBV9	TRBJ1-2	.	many	TGTGCCAGCAGCGACGGAGCTAACTATGGCTACACCTTC	CASSDGANYGYTF
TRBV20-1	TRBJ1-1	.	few	TGCAGTGCTAGCTCCGGGGGGGGTTTCTTT	CSASSGGGFF
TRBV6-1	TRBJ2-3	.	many	TGTGCCAGCGTTATTGCAGGGGTCCCCACAGATACGCAGTATTTT	CASVIAGVPTDTQYF
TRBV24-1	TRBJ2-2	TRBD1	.	TGTGCCACCCGAGGACAGGGGTACGGGGAGCTGTTTTTT	CATRGQGYGELFF
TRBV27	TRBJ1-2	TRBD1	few	TGTGCCAGCAGGCCTTTGGACAGGTCGGACTATGGCTACACCTTC	CASRPLDRSDYGYTF
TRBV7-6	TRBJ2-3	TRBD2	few	TGTGCCAGCAGCTTAGCGGCAGCGGGGAGCACAGATACGCAGTATTTT	CASSLAAAGSTDTQYF
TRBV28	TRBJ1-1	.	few	TGTGCCAGCAGTTCATCAAGGGTATCGGGCACTGAAGCTTTCTTT	CASSSSRVSGTEAFF
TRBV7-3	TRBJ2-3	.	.	TGTGCCAGCAGCTTATCTTCGCTGGGGGCAGATACGCAGTATTTT	CASSLSSLGADTQYF
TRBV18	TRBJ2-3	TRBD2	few	TGTGCCAGCTCACCACGGCTAGCGGGAGAGGGTCCAGATACGCAGTATTTT	CASSPRLAGEGPDTQYF
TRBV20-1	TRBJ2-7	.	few	TGCAGTGCTCGGACATCGAGCTCCTACGAGCAGTACTTC	CSARTSSSYEQYF
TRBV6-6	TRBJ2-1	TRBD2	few	TGTGCCAGCAGTTACTCGACTAGCGGATACAATGAGCAGTTCTTC	CASSYSTSGYNEQFF
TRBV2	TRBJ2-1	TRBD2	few	TGTGCCAGCAGTGAACGAACTAGCGCGCGCGGTGAGCAGTTCTTC	CASSERTSARGEQFF
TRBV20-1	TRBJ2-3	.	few	TGCAGTGCTAGAGCCCCGCCAAACACAGATACGCAGTATTTT	CSARAPPNTDTQYF
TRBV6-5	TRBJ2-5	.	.	TGTGCCAGCAGTTACTCCGGCAGTGTAGAGACCCAGTACTTC	CASSYSGSVETQYF